This entry lists 24 T cell receptor beta chains sequenced from one sample in a study of T cell responses to AZD1222 COVID-19 vaccine. Method: immunoSEQ multiplex PCR; TCRdb's copy keeps in-frame clones and lacks some. Among more than 85,000 clones listed, approximately 78% were seen once. Sequencing was performed on peripheral blood, taken on day 0 of AZD1222 vaccination. Receptor source: an adult in good health.

This rearrangement joins TRBV24-1 to TRBJ2-3, with D maybe TRBD1 (5 bases). Germline V gene lookup returns CDR1 KGHDR and CDR2 SFDVKD. The CDR3 contains 13 residues. Trimming pared 10 bases from V and 2 bases from J, leaving 12 bases between. The CDR3 DNA reads as TGTGCCACTTCGACAGTAATCACAGATACGCAGTATTTT. It is translated as CATSTVITDTQYF.

Comment on this clone: Other DNA sequences from this sample encode an identical CDR3 as well. The chain links TRBV7-2 to TRBJ2-7; possibly TRBD1 or TRBD2 for D (5 bases each). The CDR3 extends over 13 amino acids. Trimming cost V 5 bases and J 3 bases, with 11 bases left between them. Germline V CDR1 and CDR2: SGHTA, FQGNSA. The CDR3 spells CASSLGEGYEQYF. The CDR3 DNA reads TGTGCCAGCAGCCTGGGGGAAGGCTACGAGCAGTACTTC.

This clone was seen a single time. The chain combines TRBV6-5 with TRBJ1-1; D may be TRBD1 (5 bases). CDR3 length: 14 amino acids. V lost 2 bases to trimming and J lost 1 base, with 8 bases between them. Germline values: CDR1 MNHEY, CDR2 SVGAGI. DNA of the CDR3: TGTGCCAGCAGTTACGGAGGGGAGAACACTGAAGCTTTCTTT. Translated: CASSYGGENTEAFF.

Worth noting for this clone: This CDR3 is also generated by other DNA sequences in the sample. The V and J genes are TRBV20-1 and TRBJ2-5; the D is unclear. Germline loops: CDR1 DFQATT, CDR2 SNEGSKA (reference sequence). The CDR3 is 10 residues long. Trimming removed 5 bases at V and 4 bases at J, with 5 bases between. For the CDR3, the DNA is TGCAGTGCTGTGGGAGAGACCCAGTACTTC. This translates into CSAVGETQYF.

The rearrangement joins TRBV20-1 to TRBJ2-3; D ambiguous. Germline V gene lookup returns CDR1 DFQATT and CDR2 SNEGSKA (reference sequence). V lost 3 bases to trimming and J lost 5 bases, with 3 bases between them. The CDR3 runs to 10 residues. The CDR3 DNA reads as TGCAGTGCTAGGTTAGATACGCAGTATTTT. Translation: CSARLDTQYF.

The chain joins TRBV18 to TRBJ2-2; 9 nucleotides align to TRBD2. CDR3 length equals 16 residues. Germline CDR1 is KGHSH and CDR2 is LQKENI. V lost 3 bases to trimming and J lost 6 bases; unmatched junction nucleotides: 8. The CDR3 loop is CASSPVLAGVPGELFF. In nucleotides, the CDR3 is TGTGCCAGCTCACCTGTGTTAGCGGGAGTCCCCGGGGAGCTGTTTTTT.

The chain has TRBV19 and TRBJ1-1; TRBD1 is a possible D gene (5 bases). Between the trimmed V and J ends, which lost 8 bases and 1 base, there was a span of 11 bases. CDR3 length equals 13 residues. The germline V gene has CDR1 LNHDA and CDR2 SQIVND (reference sequence). DNA of the CDR3: TGTGCCAGTGCTGAGGGGCAGAACACTGAAGCTTTCTTT. It translates to CASAEGQNTEAFF.

This clone was counted a few times. The V call is TRBV12-3 or TRBV12-4, the J call TRBJ2-5; D call uncertain. Deletions cut 6 bases from V and 2 bases from J, with 4 bases between. CDR3 length: 11 residues. The DNA of the CDR3 is TGTGCCAGCAGGGAGCAAGAGACCCAGTACTTC. Amino acid sequence: CASREQETQYF.

The rearrangement joins TRBV5-1 to TRBJ2-7, with 7 bases fitting TRBD1. V shed 6 bases and J 2 bases; nucleotides not matched to a gene: 2. Germline CDR1 and CDR2: SGHRS and YFSETQ. There are 12 residues in the CDR3. The CDR3 DNA reads as TGCGCCAGCAACGGACAGGCCTACGAGCAGTACTTC. As protein: CASNGQAYEQYF.

This chain uses TRBV4-3 with TRBJ1-6; D is undetermined. The CDR3 is 13 amino acids. CDR1 is LGHNA, CDR2 YSLEER, per germline. Trimming removed 1 base from V and 8 bases from J, with 6 bases in between. The CDR3 spells CASSQVEDSPLHF. Here the CDR3 DNA reads TGCGCCAGCAGCCAAGTAGAGGATTCACCCCTCCACTTT.

This clone was observed once. The rearrangement uses TRBV9 and TRBJ2-7; 9 bases match TRBD2. CDR1 is SGDLS, CDR2 YYNGEE, per germline. Unmatched junction bases numbered 9, after V lost 3 bases and J lost 2 bases. This CDR3 is 16 amino acids long. The CDR3 region has the DNA TGTGCCAGCAGCGCCGCGACTAGCGGACAGCCCTACGAGCAGTACTTC. The encoded protein is CASSAATSGQPYEQYF.

This chain links TRBV18 with TRBJ2-5; TRBD1 matches 10 bases. Germline V gives CDR1 KGHSH, CDR2 LQKENI. Germline trimming cut 4 bases from V and 4 bases from J; bases unmatched to any gene: 0. The CDR3 is made up of 13 amino acids. CDR3 protein: CASSRDRGETQYF. Written as DNA, the CDR3 is TGTGCCAGCTCACGGGACAGGGGAGAGACCCAGTACTTC.

This clone was detected only a few times. The chain recombines TRBV6-6 with TRBJ1-1, with 10 bases matching TRBD1. V trimming: 5 bases; J trimming: 5 bases; junction bases outside the gene matches: 23. Germline V gene sequence: CDR1 MNHNY, CDR2 SVGAGI (reference sequence). CDR3 size: 20 residues. In nucleotides, the CDR3 is TGTGCCAGCAGTCGCTCCGGGACAGGGGCAAATATAGTCGGGATAACTGAAGCTTTCTTT. This translates into CASSRSGTGANIVGITEAFF.

In its sample, this clone was seen once. The rearrangement joins TRBV30 to TRBJ2-5; D is possibly TRBD1 (5 bases). The CDR3 is made up of 14 amino acids. Germline loops: CDR1 GTSNPN, CDR2 SVGIG (reference sequence). V lost 2 bases to trimming and J lost 2 bases, with 12 bases between them. The CDR3 DNA sequence: TGTGCCTGGAGTAAGGAGACAGATCAAGAGACCCAGTACTTC. As protein: CAWSKETDQETQYF.

The chain carries TRBV28 and TRBJ2-3; D remains ambiguous. The V gene lost 4 bases and the J gene lost 0 bases, with 11 bases spanning the gap. From germline, CDR1 is MDHEN and CDR2 SYDVKM. This CDR3 comprises 15 residues. CDR3 in DNA: TGTGCCAGCAGTTCTCCTGTCGGGAGCACAGATACGCAGTATTTT. Translated, it gives CASSSPVGSTDTQYF.

This chain uses TRBV10-3 with TRBJ2-1; 10 bases fit TRBD2. Germline CDR1 reads ENHRY; CDR2 reads SYGVKD. This CDR3 spans 17 amino acids. V was clipped by 4 bases and J by 3 bases; unmatched bases: 9. DNA of the CDR3: TGTGCCATCAGTGTCAACTCCGGGACTAGCGACTACAATGAGCAGTTCTTC. It codes for CAISVNSGTSDYNEQFF.

The chain couples TRBV24-1 to TRBJ2-1; no firm D call. Germline loops: CDR1 KGHDR, CDR2 SFDVKD. Trimming stripped 4 bases from V and 11 bases from J, with 17 bases between. The CDR3 covers 14 residues. The CDR3 here is CATSEGAFNPKQFF. The CDR3 coding sequence is TGTGCCACCAGTGAGGGCGCCTTCAACCCCAAGCAGTTCTTC.

V is TRBV4-1 and J is TRBJ2-7; tentatively, D is TRBD2 (6 bases). The CDR3 length is 16 residues. Germline V gene sequence: CDR1 MGHRA, CDR2 YSYEKL. V was shortened by 3 bases and J by 5 bases, with 20 bases between the two germline ends. CDR3 in amino acids: CASSQSYVGSSNEQYF. The CDR3 DNA reads as TGCGCCAGCAGCCAGTCGTATGTCGGGAGTAGTAACGAGCAGTACTTC.

The V gene is TRBV4-3, the J gene TRBJ1-2; 7 bases are a match to TRBD1. CDR1 and CDR2 from the germline V gene are LGHNA and YSLEER. Trimming removed 1 base from V and 8 bases from J; junction bases left unmatched: 7. The CDR3 runs 14 residues. CDR3 in DNA: TGCGCCAGCAGCCAAGTAGAGGGGGCGTCAGGCTACACCTTC. This translates into CASSQVEGASGYTF.

This chain joins TRBV30 and TRBJ2-2; no definite D call. The CDR3 runs 13 residues. V was clipped by 2 bases and J by 7 bases, with 11 bases between them. Germline CDR1 and CDR2: GTSNPN and SVGIG (reference sequence). In DNA, the CDR3 is TGTGCCTGGAGTCGAATGGTCGGCGGGGAGCTGTTTTTT. Protein sequence: CAWSRMVGGELFF. The complete variable domain, with remaining parts taken from reference TRBV30 and TRBJ2-2, reads SQTIHQWPATLVQPVGSPLSLECTVEGTSNPNLYWYRQAAGRGLQLLFYSVGIGQISSEVPQNLSASRPQDRQFILSSKKLLLSDSGFYLCAWSRMVGGELFFGEGSRLTVL.

V and J are TRBV4-1 and TRBJ1-3; D not resolved. The germline gives CDR1 MGHRA, CDR2 YSYEKL. This CDR3 region has 18 residues. Trimming shortened V by 4 bases and J by 7 bases, and 26 bases separated the two germline ends. The CDR3 loop reads CASSLTDGSGRWFNTIYF. CDR3 DNA: TGCGCCAGCAGCCTCACGGACGGATCAGGTCGGTGGTTCAACACCATATATTTT.

The rearrangement uses TRBV19 and TRBJ1-5; TRBD1 agrees at 7 bases. The germline V gene encodes CDR1 LNHDA and CDR2 SQIVND (reference sequence). V dropped 6 bases and J dropped 2; count of bases not matched to a gene: 10. The CDR3 contains 16 residues. DNA for the CDR3: TGTGCCAGTAGCATGATCGGACAGGCAGGCAATCAGCCCCAGCATTTT. This gives the protein CASSMIGQAGNQPQHF.

J is TRBJ1-2 and V is TRBV5-4; 7 bases match TRBD1. Germline V gene lookup returns CDR1 SGHNT and CDR2 YYREEE (reference sequence). The CDR3 is 14 amino acids. Losses at the gene ends were 5 bases for V and 2 bases for J; bases not matched to a gene: 6. The CDR3 here is CASRLSQGNYGYTF. CDR3 nucleotide sequence: TGTGCCAGCAGATTGTCACAGGGGAACTATGGCTACACCTTC.

This clone was counted only a few times. J is TRBJ2-1 and V is TRBV30; D remains unclear. CDR1 GTSNPN and CDR2 SVGIG come from the germline V gene (reference sequence). The CDR3 contains 13 residues. Deletions cut 5 bases from V and 3 bases from J, with 11 bases between. The CDR3 DNA sequence: TGTGCCTGGGACAAAAACCACTACAATGAGCAGTTCTTC. This encodes CAWDKNHYNEQFF. The variable domain in full, with the rest retrieved from reference TRBV30 and TRBJ2-1, is SQTIHQWPATLVQPVGSPLSLECTVEGTSNPNLYWYRQAAGRGLQLLFYSVGIGQISSEVPQNLSASRPQDRQFILSSKKLLLSDSGFYLCAWDKNHYNEQFFGPGTRLTVL.